This T cell receptor beta chain was sequenced for a study of early T cells in non-severe SARS-CoV-2 infection. Study-wide context: Unsorted whole-blood RNA was sequenced in bulk, leaving chains unpaired.

Attached unique molecular identifiers marked individual cDNA molecules. Each CDR3 protein gets one entry after TCRdb re-called the 5' RACE reads with MiXCR. The table has 68,000 or so distinct CDR3 sequences, 12% seen once. At least ten counts were recorded for this clonotype. Deletions cut 7 bases from V and 3 bases from J, with 6 bases between. The germline V gene has CDR1 SNHLY and CDR2 FYNNEI. The CDR3 is 11 residues long. This receptor was taken from an adult who was a healthcare worker with PCR-confirmed SARS-CoV-2 infection or an uninfected control (not recorded which). The sample was whole blood. The chain couples TRBV2 to TRBJ1-2; D possibly corresponds to TRBD1 (5 bases). CDR3 DNA: TGTGCCAGCACGGGACACTATGGCTACACCTTC. Protein product: CASTGHYGYTF.